Following are 12 T cell receptor beta chains from one sample sequenced in a study of technical replicates of blood from several donors. The table came from immunoSEQ multiplex PCR; TCRdb's copy has only in-frame clones and leaves some out. Of more than 65,000 clones detected, roughly 94% appear once; the ten largest clones hold 0.2% to 0.3%. Sequenced input: T cells isolated from PBMCs. These receptors came from a human donor in good health.

The chain couples TRBV19 to TRBJ1-4; D gene ambiguous. Germline assignment: CDR1 LNHDA and CDR2 SQIVND (reference sequence). The length of the CDR3 is 16 residues. The germline V and J ends were trimmed by 6 bases and 8 bases, with 22 bases remaining between them. CDR3 DNA: TGTGCCAGTAGCCCTTCCCCGGGAGTAGCTTCAGAAAAACTGTTTTTT. Amino acids: CASSPSPGVASEKLFF. The complete variable domain, with remaining parts taken from reference TRBV19 and TRBJ1-4, reads DGGITQSPKYLFRKEGQNVTLSCEQNLNHDAMYWYRQDPGQGLRLIYYSQIVNDFQKGDIAEGYSVSREKKESFPLTVTSAQKNPTAFYLCASSPSPGVASEKLFFGSGTQLSVL.

The chain has TRBV2 and TRBJ2-7; D is perhaps TRBD1 (5 bases). Germline CDR1 is SNHLY and CDR2 is FYNNEI. This CDR3 spans 15 amino acids. The V end was cut by 5 bases, the J end by 3 bases, with 17 bases between. CDR3 nucleotide sequence: TGTGCCAGCAGTATTTTTCGGCCAGGGCGCTACGAGCAGTACTTC. Translating it yields CASSIFRPGRYEQYF.

The V gene is TRBV6-5, the J gene TRBJ1-5, with D perhaps TRBD1 (6 bases). CDR3 length: 15 residues. The germline V and J ends were trimmed by 5 bases and 0 bases, with 11 bases remaining between them. Germline values: CDR1 MNHEY, CDR2 SVGAGI. This CDR3 is CASSVQGYSNQPQHF. As DNA, the CDR3 is TGTGCCAGCAGTGTACAGGGCTATAGCAATCAGCCCCAGCATTTT.

The chain is built from TRBV29-1 and TRBJ2-1, with TRBD2 identical over 8 bases. The J segment lost 7 bases and the V segment lost 6 bases, leaving 5 bases of the junction unmatched. Germline V CDR1 and CDR2: SQVTM, ANQGSEA. This CDR3 comprises 12 residues. The CDR3 DNA reads TGCAGCGTGGGACTAGAAGGGAATGAGCAGTTCTTC. This translates into CSVGLEGNEQFF.

The chain carries TRBV5-6 and TRBJ1-5; weak D call: TRBD1 (5 bases). CDR3 length equals 14 residues. Trimming took 4 bases from V and 1 from J, leaving 9 bases between them. Germline CDR1 reads SGHDT; CDR2 reads YYEEEE. Here the CDR3 reads CASSTGESNQPQHF. The CDR3 DNA follows: TGTGCCAGCAGCACGGGGGAAAGCAATCAGCCCCAGCATTTT.

This chain connects TRBV5-1 to TRBJ2-1; no definite D call. Looked up from germline, CDR1 is SGHRS and CDR2 is YFSETQ. V gave up 1 base and J gave up 7 bases, with 15 bases separating them. The CDR3 is made up of 15 amino acids. DNA for the CDR3: TGCGCCAGCAGCTTGCGTTTCCTAGGCGTAAATGAGCAGTTCTTC. Encoded protein: CASSLRFLGVNEQFF.

The DNA of the CDR3 is TGTGCCAGCAGCCTACTAGCGGGAGTAGATAAGCAGTTCTTC. Residues: CASSLLAGVDKQFF. The genes are TRBV11-2 and TRBJ2-1; 11 bases agree with TRBD2. The germline V gene encodes CDR1 SGHAT and CDR2 FQNNGV. The CDR3 totals 14 residues. After removal of 5 bases from V and 11 bases from J, the junction contained 8 bases not matched to a gene.

The chain joins TRBV4-1 to TRBJ2-7; D uncertain. Germline V gene lookup returns CDR1 MGHRA and CDR2 YSYEKL. V was cut by 2 bases and J by 1 base, with 12 bases left in between. The CDR3 covers 15 residues. CDR3 sequence: CASSQPTSSSYEQYF. The DNA for the CDR3 is TGCGCCAGCAGCCAACCAACTTCAAGTTCCTACGAGCAGTACTTC.

This clone was seen only once. CDR3 loop: CASSSSGTSYEQYF. The CDR3 bases are TGCGCCAGCAGCTCTAGCGGTACCTCCTACGAGCAGTACTTC. The chain recombines TRBV5-1 with TRBJ2-7; 7 nucleotides agree with TRBD2. Germline-derived CDR1 and CDR2 are SGHRS and YFSETQ. CDR3 size: 14 residues. The J segment lost 0 bases and the V segment lost 3 bases, leaving 3 bases of the junction unmatched.

V and J are TRBV5-6 and TRBJ2-2, with a weak D call TRBD2 (6 bases). Per germline, CDR1 SGHDT and CDR2 YYEEEE. The CDR3 spans 14 residues. V lost 5 bases and J lost 3, with 11 bases in between. The CDR3, as DNA: TGTGCCAGCAGGCCGGGACTTTACACCGGGGAGCTGTTTTTT. It yields the protein CASRPGLYTGELFF.

This clone has only one observation. The chain has TRBV6-6 and TRBJ2-3; TRBD1 agrees at 9 bases. Germline CDR1 is MNHNY and CDR2 is SVGAGI (reference sequence). The CDR3 is 15 residues long. V lost 6 bases to trimming and J lost 5 bases; unmatched junction nucleotides: 9. Here the CDR3 DNA reads TGTGCCAGCAGGCTCTACAGGGGGCGAAGAGATACGCAGTATTTT. Its protein product is CASRLYRGRRDTQYF.

This chain uses TRBV5-1 with TRBJ2-7; TRBD1 matches 9 bases. Germline V gene lookup returns CDR1 SGHRS and CDR2 YFSETQ. The trim removed 4 bases at V and 3 bases at J, leaving 5 bases unmatched. This CDR3 region has 14 residues. CDR3 protein: CASSADRGIYEQYF. The CDR3 DNA reads TGCGCCAGCAGCGCGGACAGGGGAATCTACGAGCAGTACTTC.